The following is a TCR beta chain sequence with its context. It has no known antigen specificity. No clone much larger than this one lies a single base away; base qualities are absent. Enrolling through a virtual design, the prospective study's participants ranged in age from roughly 18 to 89 years and lived across 20 to 25 United States geographic areas. In the prospective study, participants were assigned to cohorts based on the clinical history participants reported in a screening survey and a study questionnaire. For ImmuneRACE Cohort 3, a participant was defined as recovered based on two consecutive negative NP/OP PCR tests, clearance by a healthcare professional, or resolution of symptoms. Mobile phlebotomists in the prospective study collected whole blood, serum and a nasopharyngeal or oropharyngeal swab from every participant. Prospective study participants could optionally give additional blood draws and questionnaires over an approximately 2-month period. Before DNA extraction, prospective study blood samples were shipped either frozen or at room temperature.

This entry belongs to a study of blood T cell repertoires in COVID-19 (dated by TCRdb to 2018 to 2021). The study in broad terms: The collaborator samples originated in the United States, Italy and Spain and spanned the acute and convalescent phases of COVID-19. Where HLA class I and class II types were available, the types were taken from metadata supplied by the sample provider, not from assay-based typing. The repertoires were released in a freely available public database meant as a resource for research on the immune response to SARS-CoV-2. The material from the prospective study consisted of cDNA or gDNA derived from T cells, B-cell-depleted T cells, or PBMCs. Samples were obtained from the ongoing ImmuneRACE study (first 160 participants) and from some 1,300 subjects provided by 6 global collaborators. The dataset comprised deeply sampled blood TCRbeta repertoires from subjects exposed to, actively infected with, or recovered from COVID-19. A de-identified subject ID, COVID-19 status, age in years and sex were almost always included in the sample metadata. Study-level results and caveats: The amount of clinical and demographic metadata varied by source and participant and was provided uncurated.

The immunoSEQ Assay, a bias-controlled multiplex PCR, was used to amplify TCRbeta CDR3 regions from genomic DNA. The authors' pipeline ran thus. Nucleated cell counts per sample were estimated from amplification of reference gene primers within the assay. To quantify the absolute abundance of each unique TCRbeta CDR3 rearrangement, sequence reads were collapsed and filtered. For each sample, productive Simpson clonality was calculated by taking the square root of Simpson's diversity index across productive rearrangements. Entries here come from immuneACCESS through TCRdb and include only in-frame sequences with V and J called. Some clones fail to appear in such tables; in the studies checked, an unresolved V gene covers under half of the shortfall, and the cause of the remainder is unknown. D and trimming were read from the DNA, whereas the V and J calls and clone size are those reported in that table. A total of 110,000 to 150,000 clones appear in this sample, roughly 80% of them only once. The ten largest clones add up to approximately 9.2% of the sample.

Ends trimmed: V by 5 bases, J by 5 bases; bases unmatched to a gene: 14. From a lookup of the germline V gene (reference sequence), CDR1 and CDR2 are MNHEY and SMNVEV. From the cysteine up to the phenylalanine, the CDR3 has a length of 16 residues. This entry keeps only the CDR3 DNA: 48 bases, framed from base 1. Specimen: PBMCs or T cells enriched from blood (not recorded which). The chain uses TRBV27 and TRBJ2-5, with 7 bases aligning to TRBD1. The sequence derives from a man over 45 who had recovered from COVID-19. The bases are TGTGCCAGCAGTCCCACACCGACAGGGTCGGCGGAGACCCAGTACTTC. The resulting protein is CASSPTPTGSAETQYF.